Listed below are T cell receptor beta chains from one sample, sequenced in a study of technical replicates of blood from a handful of donors. Using immunoSEQ multiplex PCR, the repertoire was profiled, and TCRdb retains in-frame clones only, with some absent. The sample consists of about 83,000 clones, 90% to 95% of them appearing once. The sample taken for sequencing was T cells isolated from PBMCs. These receptors all stem from a human donor in good health. Both conserved end residues are part of each CDR3. The D gene is left open where the match is weak.

J	D	V	CDR3	DNA
TRBJ2-7	-	TRBV4-1	CASSQGGEGYEQYF	TGCGCCAGCAGCCAAGGCGGGGAAGGCTACGAGCAGTACTTC
TRBJ2-2	-	TRBV4-1	CASSQEGSGAGELFF	TGCGCCAGCAGCCAAGAAGGATCGGGAGCCGGGGAGCTGTTTTTT
TRBJ1-2	-	TRBV6-1	CASRETGSGGYTF	TGTGCCAGCAGGGAAACAGGGAGTGGGGGCTACACCTTC
TRBJ2-7	TRBD1	TRBV10-3	CAIRQGAFYEQYF	TGTGCCATCAGACAGGGGGCTTTCTACGAGCAGTACTTC
TRBJ2-7	-	TRBV21-1	CASSPEAEGPSGRPLSYEQYF	TGTGCCAGCAGCCCAGAGGCGGAAGGCCCTAGCGGGAGGCCACTCTCCTACGAGCAGTACTTC
TRBJ2-7	TRBD2	TRBV11-2	CASSLTSGSSYEQYF	TGTGCCAGCAGCTTAACTAGCGGAAGCTCCTACGAGCAGTACTTC
TRBJ2-5	TRBD2	TRBV28	CASSFPTLHSGGQETQYF	TGTGCCAGCAGTTTCCCAACCCTTCATAGCGGGGGGCAAGAGACCCAGTACTTC
TRBJ1-1	-	TRBV29-1	CSARRQELYMNTEAFF	TGCAGCGCCAGACGACAGGAACTCTACATGAACACTGAAGCTTTCTTT
TRBJ2-5	-	TRBV11-3	CASSTTPGMGETQYF	TGTGCCAGCAGCACCACCCCAGGGATGGGGGAGACCCAGTACTTC
TRBJ2-7	TRBD1	TRBV7-9	CASSFPKTGGMYEQYF	TGTGCCAGCAGTTTTCCCAAGACAGGGGGCATGTACGAGCAGTACTTC
TRBJ1-2	-	TRBV6-5	CASSLRQTYGYTF	TGTGCCAGCAGTCTACGACAGACTTATGGCTACACCTTC